The clone carrying this T cell receptor beta chain came up a few times. Generated by immunoSEQ multiplex PCR, the TCRdb table keeps only in-frame clones and is missing some. This sample carries approximately 250,000 clones, 84% of them seen once, and the ten largest clones take 4.2%. J lost 4 bases, V lost 5 bases, and 3 bases had no gene match. CDR1 KGHSH and CDR2 LQKENI come from the germline V gene. CDR3 size: 13 residues. This entry is derived from a study of blood T cell repertoires in COVID-19. Overall study: The study drew acute and convalescent COVID-19 samples from the United States, Italy and Spain. Nucleic acid was either cDNA or gDNA, and it came from T cells, B-cell-depleted T cells, or PBMCs.

This rearrangement joins TRBV18 to TRBJ2-7; TRBD2 aligns across 9 bases. The TCR was taken from a man in his sixties with acute or convalescent COVID-19. What was sequenced was peripheral blood. CDR3 residues: CASSSGLAYEQYF. CDR3 bases: TGTGCCAGCTCATCGGGACTAGCTTACGAGCAGTACTTC.